This TCR beta chain was retrieved from a study of shared clonotypes between healthy human individuals. Repertoires were generated with immunoSEQ multiplex PCR, while TCRdb's copy carries only in-frame clones and drops some. The sample consists of about 2 million clones, roughly 94% of them appearing once. Germline lookup yields CDR1 SGHRS and CDR2 YFSETQ. The CDR3 loop spans 13 amino acids. The V gene lost 4 bases and the J gene lost 4 bases, with 9 bases spanning the gap. The chain combines TRBV5-1 with TRBJ2-1; D remains ambiguous. The sequence was collected from a man between 18 and 35 years old in good health. The source material was naive CD4+ T cells sorted from blood. Subset specified: CD45RA+ positively selected. The DNA of the CDR3 is TGCGCCAGCAGCCCCGTTTTGTACAATGAGCAGTTCTTC. It codes for CASSPVLYNEQFF.